This section outlines one T cell receptor (beta chain) sequence together with its context. CD45RO-negative CD8 cells positively selected for CCR7 made up the naive population, which excluded terminally differentiated effector memory CD45RA+ cells. This CDR3 contains 15 residues. V was shortened by 1 base and J by 2 bases, with 12 bases between the two germline ends. CDR1 and CDR2 from the germline V gene are MGHRA and YSYEKL. The data were taken from a study of shared clonotypes between healthy human individuals. The protocol was immunoSEQ multiplex PCR, while the TCRdb copy is restricted to in-frame clones and leaves out a portion. The sample contains some 2 million clones, just under 95% of which appear only once.

The V gene is TRBV4-1, the J gene TRBJ2-7; D is possibly TRBD1 or TRBD2 (6 bases each). This receptor was taken from a young man in good health. Sequenced material: naive CD8+ T cells sorted from blood. The CDR3: CASSQGGGIAYEQYF. The CDR3 DNA sequence: TGCGCCAGCAGCCAAGGAGGGGGGATAGCCTACGAGCAGTACTTC.